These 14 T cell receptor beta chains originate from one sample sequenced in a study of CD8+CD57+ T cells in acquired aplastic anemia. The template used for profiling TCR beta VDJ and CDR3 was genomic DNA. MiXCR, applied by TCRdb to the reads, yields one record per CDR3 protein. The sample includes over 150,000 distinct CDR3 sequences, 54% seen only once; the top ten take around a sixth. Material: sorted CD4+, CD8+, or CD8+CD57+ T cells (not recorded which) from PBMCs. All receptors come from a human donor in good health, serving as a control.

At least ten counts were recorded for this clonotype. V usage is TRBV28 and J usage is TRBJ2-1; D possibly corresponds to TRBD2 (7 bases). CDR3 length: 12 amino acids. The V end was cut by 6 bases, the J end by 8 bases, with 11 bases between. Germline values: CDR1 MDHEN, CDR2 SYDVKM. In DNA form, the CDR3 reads TGTGCCAGCAGGGGGGGGCCCTATGAGCAGTTCTTC. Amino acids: CASRGGPYEQFF.

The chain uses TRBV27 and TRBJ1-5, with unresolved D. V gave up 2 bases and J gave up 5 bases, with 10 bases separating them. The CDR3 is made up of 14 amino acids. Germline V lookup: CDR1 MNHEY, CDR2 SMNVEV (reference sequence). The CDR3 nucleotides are TGTGCCAGCAGTTTAACCCCGGCGGATCAGCCCCAGCATTTT. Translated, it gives CASSLTPADQPQHF.

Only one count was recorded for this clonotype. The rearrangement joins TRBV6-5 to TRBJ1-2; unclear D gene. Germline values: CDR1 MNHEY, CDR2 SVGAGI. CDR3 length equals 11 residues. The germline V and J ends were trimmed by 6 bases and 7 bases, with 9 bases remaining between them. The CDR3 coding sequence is TGTGCCAGCAGCCCCCCGCCTGGCTACACCTTC. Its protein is CASSPPPGYTF.

This chain's CDR3 is CASSTNSGLDTQYF. CDR3 in DNA: TGCGCCAGCAGCACCAATTCTGGATTAGATACGCAGTATTTT. This chain joins TRBV5-1 and TRBJ2-3, with D uncertain. The germline V gene has CDR1 SGHRS and CDR2 YFSETQ. The CDR3 length is 14 residues. V lost 4 bases, J lost 5 bases, and 14 bases lay in between.

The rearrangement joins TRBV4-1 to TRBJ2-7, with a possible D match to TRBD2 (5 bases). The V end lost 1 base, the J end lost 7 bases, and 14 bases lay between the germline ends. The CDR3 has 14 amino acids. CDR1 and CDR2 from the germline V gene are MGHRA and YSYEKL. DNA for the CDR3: TGCGCCAGCAGCCAAGTCTCAGGAGGCAGTGAGCAGTACTTC. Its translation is CASSQVSGGSEQYF.

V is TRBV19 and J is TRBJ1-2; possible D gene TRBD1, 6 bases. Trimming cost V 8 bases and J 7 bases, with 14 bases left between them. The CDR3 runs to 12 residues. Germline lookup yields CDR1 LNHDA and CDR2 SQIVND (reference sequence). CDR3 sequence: CASAQGRRGYTF. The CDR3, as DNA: TGTGCCAGTGCTCAGGGGCGACGTGGCTACACCTTC.

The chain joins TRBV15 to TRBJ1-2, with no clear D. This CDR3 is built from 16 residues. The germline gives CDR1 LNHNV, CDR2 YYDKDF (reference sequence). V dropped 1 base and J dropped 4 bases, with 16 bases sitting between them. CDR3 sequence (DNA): TGTGCCACCAGCAGAGTTTTGCGGCAGGCGGTCTATGGCTACACCTTC. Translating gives CATSRVLRQAVYGYTF.

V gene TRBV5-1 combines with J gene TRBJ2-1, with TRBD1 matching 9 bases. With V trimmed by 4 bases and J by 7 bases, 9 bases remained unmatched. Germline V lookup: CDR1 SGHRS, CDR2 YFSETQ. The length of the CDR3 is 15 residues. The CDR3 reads CASSQTDRGGNEQFF. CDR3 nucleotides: TGCGCCAGCAGCCAGACCGACAGGGGGGGGAATGAGCAGTTCTTC.

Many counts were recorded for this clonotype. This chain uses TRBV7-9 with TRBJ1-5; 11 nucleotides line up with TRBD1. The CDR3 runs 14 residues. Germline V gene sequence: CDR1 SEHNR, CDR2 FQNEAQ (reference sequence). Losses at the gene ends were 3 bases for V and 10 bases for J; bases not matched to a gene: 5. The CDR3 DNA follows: TGTGCCAGCAGCTTTGGGACAGGGGGGTTCCCCCAGCATTTT. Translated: CASSFGTGGFPQHF.

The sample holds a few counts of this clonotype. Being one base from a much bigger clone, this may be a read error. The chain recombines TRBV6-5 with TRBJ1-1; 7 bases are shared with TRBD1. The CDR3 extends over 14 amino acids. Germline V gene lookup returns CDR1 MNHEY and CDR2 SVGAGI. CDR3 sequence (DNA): TGTGCCAGCAGGGAGACAGGGATAAACACTGGAGCTTTCTTT. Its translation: CASRETGINTGAFF.

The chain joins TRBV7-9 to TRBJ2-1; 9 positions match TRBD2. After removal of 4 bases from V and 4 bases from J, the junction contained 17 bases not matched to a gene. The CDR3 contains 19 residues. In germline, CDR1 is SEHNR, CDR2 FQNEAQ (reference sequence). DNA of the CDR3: TGTGCCAGCAGCTCGCCTAGCGGGGCGGCGAGGCATCGGTACAATGAGCAGTTCTTC. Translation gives CASSSPSGAARHRYNEQFF.

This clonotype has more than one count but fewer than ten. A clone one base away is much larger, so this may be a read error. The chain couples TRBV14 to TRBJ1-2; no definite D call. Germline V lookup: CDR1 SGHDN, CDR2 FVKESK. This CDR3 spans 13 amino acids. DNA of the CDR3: TGTGCCAGCAGCCAAGATCGCCTGGGAGGCTACGCCTTC. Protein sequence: CASSQDRLGGYAF.

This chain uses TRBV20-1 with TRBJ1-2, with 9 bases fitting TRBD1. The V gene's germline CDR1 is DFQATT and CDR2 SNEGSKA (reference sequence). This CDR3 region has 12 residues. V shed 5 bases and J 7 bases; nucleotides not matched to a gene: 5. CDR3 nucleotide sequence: TGCAGTGCTGGGGGACAGGGAAGTGGCTACACCTTC. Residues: CSAGGQGSGYTF.

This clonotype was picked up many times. CDR3 region: CSARRVNTEPQHF. The DNA of the CDR3 is TGCAGTGCTAGGAGGGTCAATACCGAGCCCCAGCATTTT. The V call is TRBV20-1, the J call TRBJ1-5; no firm D call. The CDR3 totals 13 residues. The V gene's germline CDR1 is DFQATT and CDR2 SNEGSKA (reference sequence). The V end lost 3 bases, the J end lost 8 bases, and 14 bases lay between the germline ends.